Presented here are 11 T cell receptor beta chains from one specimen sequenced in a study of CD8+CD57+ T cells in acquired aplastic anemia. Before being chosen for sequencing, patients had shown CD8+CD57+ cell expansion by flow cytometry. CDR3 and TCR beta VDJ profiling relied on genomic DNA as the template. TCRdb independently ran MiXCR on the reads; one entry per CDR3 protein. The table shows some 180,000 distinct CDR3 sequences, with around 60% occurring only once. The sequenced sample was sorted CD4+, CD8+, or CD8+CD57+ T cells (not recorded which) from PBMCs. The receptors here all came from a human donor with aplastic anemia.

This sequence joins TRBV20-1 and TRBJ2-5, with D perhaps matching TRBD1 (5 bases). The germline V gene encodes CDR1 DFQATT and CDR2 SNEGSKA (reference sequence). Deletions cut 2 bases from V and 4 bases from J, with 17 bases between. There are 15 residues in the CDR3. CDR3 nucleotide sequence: TGCAGTGCTAGATCCCCCGGGCCAGGGCGAGAGACCCAGTACTTC. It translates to CSARSPGPGRETQYF.

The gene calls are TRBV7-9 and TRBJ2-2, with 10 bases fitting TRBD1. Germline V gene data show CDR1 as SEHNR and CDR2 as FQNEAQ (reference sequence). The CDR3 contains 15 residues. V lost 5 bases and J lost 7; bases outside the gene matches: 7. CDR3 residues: CASSMATGGHGELFF. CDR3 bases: TGTGCCAGCAGCATGGCGACAGGGGGCCACGGGGAGCTGTTTTTT.

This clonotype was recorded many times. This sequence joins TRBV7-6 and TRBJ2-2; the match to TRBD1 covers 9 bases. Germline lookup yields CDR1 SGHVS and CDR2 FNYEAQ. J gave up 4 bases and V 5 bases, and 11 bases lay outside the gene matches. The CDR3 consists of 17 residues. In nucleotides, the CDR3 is TGTGCCAGCAGCCCTAATGGACAGGGGAGGACCACCGGGGAGCTGTTTTTT. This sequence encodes CASSPNGQGRTTGELFF.

CDR3 DNA sequence: TGTGCCAGCAGGGGGGATGGAGAGACCCAGTACTTC. Its translation: CASRGDGETQYF. The chain links TRBV7-6 to TRBJ2-5; D may correspond to TRBD1 or TRBD2 (5 bases each). CDR3 length: 12 amino acids. Per germline, CDR1 SGHVS and CDR2 FNYEAQ. V was cut by 6 bases and J by 4 bases, with 9 bases left in between. Drawing the rest from reference TRBV7-6 and TRBJ2-5, the complete variable domain is GAGVSQSPRYKVTKRGQDVALRCDPISGHVSLYWYRQALGQGPEFLTYFNYEAQQDKSGLPNDRFSAERPEGSISTLTIQRTEQRDSAMYRCASRGDGETQYFGPGTRLLVL.

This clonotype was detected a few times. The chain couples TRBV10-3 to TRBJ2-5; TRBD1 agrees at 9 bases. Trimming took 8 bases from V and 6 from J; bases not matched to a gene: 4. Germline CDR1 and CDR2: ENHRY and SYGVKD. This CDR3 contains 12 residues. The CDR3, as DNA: TGTGCCATCCGGGACAGGGAACAGACCCAGTACTTC. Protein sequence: CAIRDREQTQYF.

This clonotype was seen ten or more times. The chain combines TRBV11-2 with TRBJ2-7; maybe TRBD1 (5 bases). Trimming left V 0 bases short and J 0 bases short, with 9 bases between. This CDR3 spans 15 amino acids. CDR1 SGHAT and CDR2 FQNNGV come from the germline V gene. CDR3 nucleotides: TGTGCCAGCAGCTTAGATAAGGGGAACTCCTACGAGCAGTACTTC. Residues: CASSLDKGNSYEQYF.

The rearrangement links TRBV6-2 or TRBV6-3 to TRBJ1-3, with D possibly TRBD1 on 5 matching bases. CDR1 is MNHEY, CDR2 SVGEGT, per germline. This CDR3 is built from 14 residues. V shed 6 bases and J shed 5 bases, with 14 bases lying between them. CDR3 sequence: CASSRSGTRNTIYF. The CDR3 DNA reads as TGTGCCAGCAGCCGTTCCGGGACGAGAAACACCATATATTTT.

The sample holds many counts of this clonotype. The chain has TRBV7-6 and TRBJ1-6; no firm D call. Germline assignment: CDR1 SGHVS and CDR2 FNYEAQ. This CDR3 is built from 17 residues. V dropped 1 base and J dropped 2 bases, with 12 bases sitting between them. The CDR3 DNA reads TGTGCCAGCAGCTTAGATTCCGGAGAAACCTATAATTCACCCCTCCACTTT. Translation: CASSLDSGETYNSPLHF.

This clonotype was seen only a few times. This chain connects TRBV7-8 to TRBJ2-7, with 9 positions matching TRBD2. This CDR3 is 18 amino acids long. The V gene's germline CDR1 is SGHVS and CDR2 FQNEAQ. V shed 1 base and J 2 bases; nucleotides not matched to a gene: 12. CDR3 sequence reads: CASSLGGAGGRLAYEQYF. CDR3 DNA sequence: TGTGCCAGCAGCTTAGGAGGCGCGGGAGGGCGATTGGCCTACGAGCAGTACTTC.

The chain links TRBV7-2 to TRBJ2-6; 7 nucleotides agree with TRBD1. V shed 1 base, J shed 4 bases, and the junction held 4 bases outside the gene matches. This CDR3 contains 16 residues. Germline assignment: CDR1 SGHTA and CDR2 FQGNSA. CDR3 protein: CASSLVPGQGANVLTF. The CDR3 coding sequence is TGTGCCAGCAGCTTAGTACCGGGACAGGGGGCCAACGTCCTGACTTTC.

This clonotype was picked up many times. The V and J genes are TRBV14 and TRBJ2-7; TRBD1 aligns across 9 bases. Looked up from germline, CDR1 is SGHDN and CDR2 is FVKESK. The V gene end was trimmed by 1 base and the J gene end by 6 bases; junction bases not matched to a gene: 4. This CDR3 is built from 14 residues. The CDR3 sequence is CASSQVDRGVEQYF. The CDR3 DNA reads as TGTGCCAGCAGCCAAGTCGACAGGGGGGTCGAGCAGTACTTC.